This TCR beta chain was identified in a study of cytomegalovirus exposure and HLA in healthy donors. General observations from the study: It was 150 to 200 TCR beta chains that were listed as cytomegalovirus-associated.

The germline gives CDR1 SGHTA, CDR2 FQGTGA. CDR3 length equals 16 residues. The ends lost 5 bases at V and 2 bases at J; junction bases unmatched: 5. In the PCR, 60 Vbeta and 13 Jbeta primers were used. The assay was immunoSEQ multiplex PCR, and TCRdb's table has in-frame clones only and misses some. The sample features about 150,000 clones, with around 1.5% in its top ten. Remarks on this clone: Its antigen is currently unknown.

This TCR was recovered from a woman aged 50 to 65 in good health and CMV-seronegative. This chain uses TRBV7-3 with TRBJ2-5; 13 positions match TRBD2. Sequencing used PBMCs. CDR3 coding DNA: TGTGCCAGCAGCCGCGGACTAGCGGGGGCACAAGAGACCCAGTACTTC. Encoded protein: CASSRGLAGAQETQYF.